This TCR beta chain was sequenced in a study of OX40 agonist ivuxolimab in advanced cancers. Cycle 7 day 1, cycle 4 day 1, and baseline were the timepoints at which blood was sampled. Measured with immunoSEQ multiplex PCR; TCRdb has only the in-frame clones, and not every one. The table shows over 55,000 clones, with about four fifths occurring only once. The CDR3 has 15 residues. CDR1 is SGHVS and CDR2 is FQNEAQ in the germline V gene. V was cut by 5 bases and J by 5 bases, with 19 bases left in between. Specimen: CD4+ or CD8+ T cells sorted from blood, collected in a trial of the OX40 agonist ivuxolimab. The receptor comes from an adult with an advanced solid tumor such as melanoma, head and neck, liver or kidney cancer. The chain carries TRBV7-8 and TRBJ2-7, with D perhaps TRBD2 (7 bases). CDR3 region: CASSIRGGGRDEQYF. The CDR3 bases are TGTGCCAGCAGCATTAGGGGCGGGGGCAGGGACGAGCAGTACTTC.